This TCR beta chain is drawn from a study of blood T cell repertoires in COVID-19. Study information: Samples came from the United States, Italy and Spain, spanning acute and convalescent COVID-19. T cells, B-cell-depleted T cells, or PBMCs supplied cDNA or gDNA.

The CDR3 sequence is 14 residues long. J was trimmed by 15 bases and V by 2 bases; bases with no gene match: 10. From germline, CDR1 is ENHRY and CDR2 SYGVKD. In the study's own analysis: Reference gene primer amplification gave nucleated cell count estimates. Repertoires were generated with immunoSEQ multiplex PCR, while TCRdb's copy carries only in-frame clones and drops some. The D gene and trimming were derived from the DNA, and the V and J assignments and clone size from that table. The sample carries tens of thousands of clones, around 90% recorded once. This receptor was obtained from a man aged 50-60 years with acute or convalescent COVID-19. The V and J genes are TRBV10-3 and TRBJ1-6, with 7 bases aligning to TRBD1. Sequencing used peripheral blood. The CDR3 bases are TGTGCCATCAGTGAGCCAACCGAGACAGGGCGCCTCCACTTT. This gives the protein CAISEPTETGRLHF.